This T cell receptor (beta chain) was captured by sequencing in a study of T-cell reconstitution after alpha-beta-depleted transplantation in children (TCRdb year 2016). Some background on the complete study: Using TCR repertoire profiling, the study quantitatively followed how T-cell immune reconstitution unfolded in children after TCRalphabeta/CD19-depleted allogeneic hematopoietic cell transplantation.

The CDR3, from cysteine to phenylalanine, totals 15 residues. CDR3 DNA only is kept here, 45 bases in frame from base 1. The V end gives up 5 bases and the J end 2 bases, leaving 6 bases in the junction not matched to a gene. The CDR1 and CDR2 encoded by the germline V gene (reference sequence) are DFQATT and SNEGSKA. Worth noting for this clonotype: What this receptor recognizes is not known. No clone much larger than this one lies a single base away; base qualities are absent.

The library was produced with PCR. Sequencing took place on an Illumina HiSeq 2500. TCR libraries were prepared with molecular barcoding, using unique molecular identifiers to normalize TCRbeta repertoire quantification. Through fastp at Q25 and MiXCR, TCRdb rebuilt clones from the public reads, retaining in-frame beta chains. Under each unique CDR3 protein, matching rows form one entry showing the most common genes and DNA. For this sample there are some 500,000 distinct CDR3 sequences; approximately 30% appear just once. The ten top clones hold approximately 2.3% of the sample. The clonotype comes from a human donor who donated a stem cell graft to a child with aplastic anemia. The sequence joins TRBV20-1 to TRBJ2-3; 11 central nucleotides agree with TRBD2. The sequencing here drew on PBMCs from the stem cell graft donor, taken from the stem cell graft. The CDR3 reads as follows: CSAFSTSGVTDTQYF. The DNA reads as follows: TGCAGTGCTTTCTCGACTAGCGGGGTCACAGATACGCAGTATTTT.